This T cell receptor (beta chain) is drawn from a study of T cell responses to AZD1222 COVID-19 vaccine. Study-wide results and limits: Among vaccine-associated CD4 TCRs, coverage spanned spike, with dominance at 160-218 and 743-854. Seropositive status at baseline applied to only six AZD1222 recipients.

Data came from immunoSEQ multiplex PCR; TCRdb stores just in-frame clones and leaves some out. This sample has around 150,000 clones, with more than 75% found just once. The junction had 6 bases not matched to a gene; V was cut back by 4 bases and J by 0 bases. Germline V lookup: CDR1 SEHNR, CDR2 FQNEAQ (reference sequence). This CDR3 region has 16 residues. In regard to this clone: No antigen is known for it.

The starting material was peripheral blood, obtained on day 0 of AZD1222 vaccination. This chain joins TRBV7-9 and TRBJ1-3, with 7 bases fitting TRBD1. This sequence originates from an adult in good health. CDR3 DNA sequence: TGTGCCAGCAGCTCCCCACGGGACAGCTCTGGAAACACCATATATTTT. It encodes CASSSPRDSSGNTIYF. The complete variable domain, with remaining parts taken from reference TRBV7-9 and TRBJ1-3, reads DTGVSQNPRHKITKRGQNVTFRCDPISEHNRLYWYRQTLGQGPEFLTYFQNEAQLEKSRLLSDRFSAERPKGSFSTLEIQRTEQGDSAMYLCASSSPRDSSGNTIYFGEGSWLTVV.